These T cell receptor beta chains were read from a single sample in a study of T-cell reconstitution after alpha-beta-depleted transplantation in children. TCRdb used MiXCR to reprocess the PCR reads, holding one entry per CDR3 protein. The profile shows a few hundred thousand distinct CDR3 sequences, roughly a quarter of them singletons. Sequenced material: PBMCs, taken before TCRalphabeta/CD19-depleted stem cell transplant. These receptor sequences come from a boy less than two years old with Wiskott-Aldrich syndrome, due to receive a stem cell transplant. Both conserved end residues are part of each CDR3. Each record gives: D gene, clone size, V gene, J gene, CDR3 protein, CDR3 DNA. A D gene is named only where the DNA matches it firmly. For some rows the clone size is stated as once, few or many, or as a class when expanded; others skip it.

D: TRBD1; size: NA; V: TRBV5-1; J: TRBJ2-4; CDR3: CASGTGSGKNIQYF; DNA: TGCGCCAGCGGGACAGGGTCGGGCAAAAACATTCAGTACTTC
D: TRBD2; size: NA; V: TRBV5-1; J: TRBJ2-3; CDR3: CASSFRTSGTGDTQYF; DNA: TGCGCCAGCAGCTTCCGGACTAGCGGGACTGGAGATACGCAGTATTTT
D: TRBD1; size: NA; V: TRBV19; J: TRBJ1-5; CDR3: CASKGGQGGNQPQHF; DNA: TGTGCCAGTAAGGGGGGACAGGGGGGAAATCAGCCCCAGCATTTT
D: NA; size: few; V: TRBV20-1; J: TRBJ1-1; CDR3: CSARSGGSYTEAFF; DNA: TGCAGTGCCCGGTCGGGGGGCTCCTACACTGAAGCTTTCTTT
D: NA; size: few; V: TRBV20-1; J: TRBJ2-2; CDR3: CSARVLATNTGELFF; DNA: TGCAGTGCTAGAGTGCTAGCGACGAACACCGGGGAGCTGTTTTTT
D: NA; size: NA; V: TRBV27; J: TRBJ2-1; CDR3: CASKDGIGNEQFF; DNA: TGTGCCAGCAAAGACGGGATCGGCAATGAGCAGTTCTTC
D: TRBD2; size: NA; V: TRBV29-1; J: TRBJ2-1; CDR3: CSVEGLAGGVINEQFF; DNA: TGCAGCGTTGAAGGCCTAGCGGGAGGCGTAATAAATGAGCAGTTCTTC
D: NA; size: NA; V: TRBV15; J: TRBJ1-5; CDR3: CATSGGLGSYQPQHF; DNA: TGTGCCACCAGCGGAGGTTTGGGGTCGTATCAGCCCCAGCATTTT
D: TRBD2; size: NA; V: TRBV19; J: TRBJ2-1; CDR3: CASSRTSGARNSLHNEQFF; DNA: TGTGCCAGTAGCAGGACTAGCGGAGCCAGAAACTCGCTCCACAATGAGCAGTTCTTC
D: NA; size: many; V: TRBV3-1; J: TRBJ2-7; CDR3: CASSSGRSSYEQYF; DNA: TGTGCCAGCAGCAGTGGACGGAGCTCCTACGAGCAGTACTTC
D: NA; size: few; V: TRBV7-8; J: TRBJ2-1; CDR3: CASSQGAISYNEQFF; DNA: TGTGCCAGCAGCCAAGGGGCGATATCCTACAATGAGCAGTTCTTC
D: NA; size: NA; V: TRBV20-1; J: TRBJ2-1; CDR3: CSARTKSYNEQFF; DNA: TGCAGTGCTCGGACAAAATCCTACAATGAGCAGTTCTTC